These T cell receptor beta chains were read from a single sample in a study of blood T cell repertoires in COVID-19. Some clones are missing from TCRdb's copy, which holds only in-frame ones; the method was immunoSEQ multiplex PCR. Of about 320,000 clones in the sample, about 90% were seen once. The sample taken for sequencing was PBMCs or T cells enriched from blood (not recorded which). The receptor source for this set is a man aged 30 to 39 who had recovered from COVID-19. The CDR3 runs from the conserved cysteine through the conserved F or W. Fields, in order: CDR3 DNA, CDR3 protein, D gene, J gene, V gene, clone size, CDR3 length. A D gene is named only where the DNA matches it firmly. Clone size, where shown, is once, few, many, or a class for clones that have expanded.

CDR3nt: TGTGCCAGCAGCTTAACTCTCGGGAAGACAGGAGACTATAGCAATCAGCCCCAGCATTTT; CDR3aa: CASSLTLGKTGDYSNQPQHF; d_gene: -; j_gene: TRBJ1-5; v_gene: TRBV7-3; abundance: once; len: 20
CDR3nt: TGTGCCAGCGCGCCTCTCCTGAACGTCCTGACTTTC; CDR3aa: CASAPLLNVLTF; d_gene: -; j_gene: TRBJ2-6; v_gene: TRBV6-5; abundance: -; len: 12
CDR3nt: TGTGCCAGCAGAACCGGGACAGCCGACACCGGGGAGCTGTTTTTT; CDR3aa: CASRTGTADTGELFF; d_gene: TRBD1; j_gene: TRBJ2-2; v_gene: TRBV27; abundance: -; len: 15
CDR3nt: TGTGCCAGCAGTGAATTTTTTACAGCCTCCTACGAGCAGTACTTC; CDR3aa: CASSEFFTASYEQYF; d_gene: -; j_gene: TRBJ2-7; v_gene: TRBV6-1; abundance: few; len: 15
CDR3nt: TGCGCCAGCAGCTTGTCGAGCGGGGGTGAAAAACTGTTTTTT; CDR3aa: CASSLSSGGEKLFF; d_gene: -; j_gene: TRBJ1-4; v_gene: TRBV5-1; abundance: -; len: 14
CDR3nt: TGCAGCGTTCGGGAACAGGGGGTCACTGAAGCTTTCTTT; CDR3aa: CSVREQGVTEAFF; d_gene: TRBD1; j_gene: TRBJ1-1; v_gene: TRBV29-1; abundance: -; len: 13
CDR3nt: TGTGCCAGCAGCGTTAACAGGGTTTCAACGGGCTATGGCTACACCTTC; CDR3aa: CASSVNRVSTGYGYTF; d_gene: -; j_gene: TRBJ1-2; v_gene: TRBV7-6; abundance: -; len: 16
CDR3nt: TGTGCCAGCAGGGACAGCAGATACAATGAGCAGTTCTTC; CDR3aa: CASRDSRYNEQFF; d_gene: -; j_gene: TRBJ2-1; v_gene: TRBV2; abundance: -; len: 13
CDR3nt: TGTGCCAGCAGTGGGGGACAGTATAATTCACCCCTCCACTTT; CDR3aa: CASSGGQYNSPLHF; d_gene: TRBD1; j_gene: TRBJ1-6; v_gene: TRBV28; abundance: few; len: 14
CDR3nt: TGTGCCAGCAGTAACAGGGGTGGGCAGTTCTTC; CDR3aa: CASSNRGGQFF; d_gene: TRBD1; j_gene: TRBJ2-1; v_gene: TRBV12-3/TRBV12-4; abundance: -; len: 11
CDR3nt: TGTGCCAGCAGCAACAGAAACACTGAAGCTTTCTTT; CDR3aa: CASSNRNTEAFF; d_gene: -; j_gene: TRBJ1-1; v_gene: TRBV3-1/TRBV3-2; abundance: -; len: 12
CDR3nt: TGTGCCAGCAGTTTTTACGGGACAGCTGAAGCTTTCTTT; CDR3aa: CASSFYGTAEAFF; d_gene: TRBD1; j_gene: TRBJ1-1; v_gene: TRBV28; abundance: -; len: 13
CDR3nt: TGTGCCAGCAGAGCCAAGGCAGGGCTCGAGTACTTC; CDR3aa: CASRAKAGLEYF; d_gene: -; j_gene: TRBJ2-7; v_gene: TRBV3-1/TRBV3-2; abundance: -; len: 12
CDR3nt: TGTGCCAGCAGCACAGGGGGAGGCAACGAGCAGTACTTC; CDR3aa: CASSTGGGNEQYF; d_gene: TRBD1; j_gene: TRBJ2-7; v_gene: TRBV9; abundance: few; len: 13
CDR3nt: TGCGCCAGCAGTGAGTCTCAGGGGGCCGGGCCCCAGCATTTT; CDR3aa: CASSESQGAGPQHF; d_gene: TRBD1; j_gene: TRBJ1-5; v_gene: TRBV10-1; abundance: -; len: 14
CDR3nt: TGCGCCAGCAGCCCTATAGGCAACAGCTCCTATAATTCACCCCTCCACTTT; CDR3aa: CASSPIGNSSYNSPLHF; d_gene: -; j_gene: TRBJ1-6; v_gene: TRBV23-1; abundance: -; len: 17
CDR3nt: TGTGCCAGCAGCCCCCACCCCCGGACAGAGCATGAAAAACTGTTTTTT; CDR3aa: CASSPHPRTEHEKLFF; d_gene: -; j_gene: TRBJ1-4; v_gene: TRBV5-4; abundance: -; len: 16
CDR3nt: TGCGCCAGCAGCTTGGGACAGGGTGGGAGTGAAAAACTGTTTTTT; CDR3aa: CASSLGQGGSEKLFF; d_gene: TRBD1; j_gene: TRBJ1-4; v_gene: TRBV5-1; abundance: -; len: 15
CDR3nt: TGTGCCAGCAGCCTCTGGACAGCTAATCAGCCCCAGCATTTT; CDR3aa: CASSLWTANQPQHF; d_gene: -; j_gene: TRBJ1-5; v_gene: TRBV5-6; abundance: -; len: 14
CDR3nt: TGTGCCAGCAGTCCCCGGGGGTTGGGGAATGAGCAGTTCTTC; CDR3aa: CASSPRGLGNEQFF; d_gene: -; j_gene: TRBJ2-1; v_gene: TRBV6-2/TRBV6-3; abundance: -; len: 14
CDR3nt: TGTGCCAGCAGTCTGGGGACAGCTGGAAACACCATATATTTT; CDR3aa: CASSLGTAGNTIYF; d_gene: TRBD1; j_gene: TRBJ1-3; v_gene: TRBV28; abundance: -; len: 14
CDR3nt: TGTGCCAGCAGCCAAGGTCAGCGGGGCTCACCCCTCCACTTT; CDR3aa: CASSQGQRGSPLHF; d_gene: -; j_gene: TRBJ1-6; v_gene: TRBV3-1/TRBV3-2; abundance: few; len: 14
CDR3nt: TGTGCCAGCAGCCTGAACAGGGGTCGGCAGTTGGGCTACACCTTC; CDR3aa: CASSLNRGRQLGYTF; d_gene: TRBD1; j_gene: TRBJ1-2; v_gene: TRBV5-4; abundance: -; len: 15
CDR3nt: TGTGCCAGCAACCCAATACAGGGGGGAAACACCATATATTTT; CDR3aa: CASNPIQGGNTIYF; d_gene: TRBD1; j_gene: TRBJ1-3; v_gene: TRBV4-2; abundance: -; len: 14
CDR3nt: TGTGCCAGCAGTCATCAGGGCGTTTCCTACGAGCAGTACTTC; CDR3aa: CASSHQGVSYEQYF; d_gene: -; j_gene: TRBJ2-7; v_gene: TRBV25-1; abundance: -; len: 14
CDR3nt: TGTGCCAGCAGCCGGGACAGGGTGTCCGGGGAGCTGTTTTTT; CDR3aa: CASSRDRVSGELFF; d_gene: TRBD1; j_gene: TRBJ2-2; v_gene: TRBV6-4; abundance: -; len: 14